This T cell receptor (beta chain) appears in the sequencing data of a study of cytotoxic CD8 clonotypes in ibrutinib-treated CLL. Study-level background: The subjects consisted of about 10 relapsed/refractory and 15 treatment-naive individuals, with approximately 18 IGHV unmutated.

Using immunoSEQ multiplex PCR, the repertoire was profiled, and TCRdb retains in-frame clones only, with some absent. The sample lists 140,000 to 150,000 clones; approximately 80% were seen once. General study points: Upon ibrutinib response clonality rose, and upon progression it fell back toward baseline. Shared public clonotypes were rare, and on treatment they either got smaller or stayed the same.

Remarks on this clone: The antigen remains unidentified.

This specimen was PBMCs, taken after 24 months of ibrutinib treatment. This sequence originates from a human donor with chronic lymphocytic leukemia.

CDR3 in amino acids: CASSTPDRAETQYF. CDR3 DNA sequence: TGCGCCAGCAGCACCCCGGACAGGGCAGAGACCCAGTACTTC. The rearrangement uses TRBV4-1 and TRBJ2-5, with TRBD1 matching over 8 bases. The length of the CDR3 is 14 residues. The germline CDR1 and CDR2 sequences are MGHRA and YSYEKL. The junction had 6 bases not matched to a gene; V was cut back by 5 bases and J by 4 bases.